These T cell receptor beta chains were read from a single sample in a study of cytomegalovirus exposure and HLA in healthy donors. Measured with immunoSEQ multiplex PCR; TCRdb has only the in-frame clones, and not every one. The repertoire consists of 100,000 to 150,000 clones, with more than 70% occurring once and the leading ten covering approximately 3.8%. Sequenced sample: PBMCs. These receptors all come from a man aged 30 to 45 in good health and CMV-seronegative. Both conserved end residues are part of each CDR3. Fields, in order: J gene, V gene, clone size, D gene, CDR3 DNA, CDR3 protein. D genes are given only for firm matches. Not every row has a clone size; where given, it reads once, few, many or a size class.

>TRBJ1-5|TRBV27|.|.
TGTGCCAGTTCTCCCCCGGGAGAGGTACAGCCCCAGCATTTT
CASSPPGEVQPQHF
>TRBJ1-2|TRBV5-4|.|.
TGTGCCAGCAGCTTGGGTCGGGGTTACTATGGCTACACCTTC
CASSLGRGYYGYTF
>TRBJ2-7|TRBV28|.|TRBD1
TGTGCCAGCAGGCCCCCCGGGACAGGGTTCGCCTACGAGCAGTACTTC
CASRPPGTGFAYEQYF
>TRBJ1-1|TRBV28|.|.
TGTGCCAGCAGTTTGCTAAGGACTGCGAACACTGAAGCTTTCTTT
CASSLLRTANTEAFF
>TRBJ2-7|TRBV28|.|.
TGTGCCAGCGGGGTGGGGGGTCTGGGTTACGAGCAGTACTTC
CASGVGGLGYEQYF
>TRBJ2-2|TRBV7-9|.|TRBD1
TGTGCCAGCAGCTTGGACAGGGGAACCGGGGAGCTGTTTTTT
CASSLDRGTGELFF
>TRBJ1-1|TRBV4-2|.|TRBD1
TGTGCCAGCAGTCCCGACAGGGGGTACACTGAAGCTTTCTTT
CASSPDRGYTEAFF
>TRBJ2-5|TRBV19|.|TRBD2
TGTGCCAGTAGTATAGGGACTAGCGGGGGTTTCCAAGAGACCCAGTACTTC
CASSIGTSGGFQETQYF
>TRBJ1-1|TRBV7-2|.|TRBD1
TGTGCCAGCAGCCTCGTATTTCCGACAGGGGGCGGGTGGGGCACTGAAGCTTTCTTT
CASSLVFPTGGGWGTEAFF
>TRBJ1-4|TRBV7-9|.|TRBD1
TGTTCCAGCAGCTCCTGGGGAACAGGGGCGGCCCGAGAAGAAAAACTGTTTTTT
CSSSSWGTGAAREEKLFF
>TRBJ2-7|TRBV9|.|.
TGTGCCAGCAGCGCTGGCTGGGAGCAGTACTTC
CASSAGWEQYF
>TRBJ1-2|TRBV6-5|.|.
TGTGCCAGCAGTTACTCGAGTACTGCATACTATGGCTACACCTTC
CASSYSSTAYYGYTF
>TRBJ1-5|TRBV6-5|.|.
TGTGCCAGCAGATCCGGGACACTAAGCAATCAGCCCCAGCATTTT
CASRSGTLSNQPQHF
>TRBJ2-6|TRBV2|.|TRBD1
TGTGCCAGCCCCGGGACAGGGACTGGGGCCAACGTCCTGACTTTC
CASPGTGTGANVLTF
>TRBJ1-5|TRBV5-8|few|TRBD1
TGTGCCAGCAGCCTGGGACAGGGGGGTCAGCCCCAGCATTTT
CASSLGQGGQPQHF
>TRBJ2-5|TRBV29-1|.|.
TGCAGCGTTCTCAGTGACAGGCCCTATTACCAAGAGACCCAGTACTTC
CSVLSDRPYYQETQYF
>TRBJ2-7|TRBV6-5|.|.
TGTGCCAGCAGTTACTCGGGTTGGGGGCCCTACGAGCAGTACTTC
CASSYSGWGPYEQYF
>TRBJ2-7|TRBV7-9|.|.
TGTTCCAGCAGCTTAGCGCCCAGGGACTACGAGCAGTACTTC
CSSSLAPRDYEQYF
>TRBJ1-5|TRBV30|.|TRBD1
TGTGCCTGGAAATCAAGGGACAGGGACAATCAGCCCCAGCATTTT
CAWKSRDRDNQPQHF
>TRBJ2-2|TRBV19|few|TRBD2
TGTGCCGGAAAGAGCGGGGGGGACACCGGGGAGCTGTTTTTT
CAGKSGGDTGELFF
>TRBJ1-1|TRBV28|.|.
TGTGCCAGCAGTTTTAGGGGTCTCATGGTCAACACTGAAGCTTTCTTT
CASSFRGLMVNTEAFF
>TRBJ2-7|TRBV4-2|.|TRBD2
TGTGCCAGCAGCCAAGAAGCGGGGGCCACCTACGAGCAGTACTTC
CASSQEAGATYEQYF
>TRBJ2-5|TRBV19|.|.
TGTGCCAGTAGTGGAGGGACCGGCAACTCAGAGACCCAGTACTTC
CASSGGTGNSETQYF
>TRBJ2-7|TRBV11-2|.|.
TGTGCCAGCAGCTCCCCGACATCTACCTACGAGCAGTACTTC
CASSSPTSTYEQYF
>TRBJ1-2|TRBV11-2|.|TRBD1
TGTGCCAGCAGCTTAGATTGGGGGACAGGGGCCTATGGCTACACCTTC
CASSLDWGTGAYGYTF
>TRBJ1-2|TRBV6-6|.|.
TGTGCCAGCAGTTACTCGTCGGACTCTGGTGGCTACACCTTC
CASSYSSDSGGYTF
>TRBJ2-2|TRBV2|.|.
TGTGCCAGCAAATCGGGTGCGAACACCGGGGAGCTGTTTTTT
CASKSGANTGELFF
>TRBJ2-2|TRBV6-4|.|TRBD1
TGTGCCAGCAGGACAGGGGTCACCGGGGAGCTGTTTTTT
CASRTGVTGELFF
>TRBJ2-1|TRBV9|.|.
TGTGCCAGCAGCGTCGACCTTGAGGGGGTACTTTATGAGCAGTTCTTC
CASSVDLEGVLYEQFF
>TRBJ2-7|TRBV29-1|few|.
TGCAGCGCCGGCGACGAGGGCGAGCAGTACTTC
CSAGDEGEQYF
>TRBJ1-6|TRBV9|.|.
TGTGCCAGCAGCGCCTCGGGGGGTCCCCTCCACTTT
CASSASGGPLHF
>TRBJ1-1|TRBV5-6|.|.
TGTGCCAGCAGCCCCCCCCGCGGGACTGAAGCTTTCTTT
CASSPPRGTEAFF
>TRBJ2-5|TRBV19|few|TRBD2
TGTGCCAGCGGACTAGCGAGAGAGACCCAGTACTTC
CASGLARETQYF
>TRBJ2-5|TRBV6-1|.|.
TGTGCCAGCAGTGTTACAGGAGAGACCCAGTACTTC
CASSVTGETQYF
>TRBJ2-1|TRBV28|.|TRBD1
TGTGCCAGCAGTTCATGGACAGGGGCCCACAATGAGCAGTTCTTC
CASSSWTGAHNEQFF
>TRBJ2-2|TRBV5-1|.|TRBD2
TGCGCCAGCAGCATAGCTAGCGGGGGTGGAACCGGGGAGCTGTTTTTT
CASSIASGGGTGELFF
>TRBJ1-6|TRBV7-3|.|.
TGTGCCAGCAGTTATACGCGACAGTCTTTCTCCTATAATTCACCCCTCCACTTT
CASSYTRQSFSYNSPLHF
>TRBJ1-1|TRBV18|.|TRBD1
TGTGCCAGCTCACCAACCGGGACAGGGGACACTGAAGCTTTCTTT
CASSPTGTGDTEAFF
>TRBJ2-1|TRBV27|.|TRBD2
TGTGCCAGCAGTTGGGGGGGAGGATACAATGAGCAGTTCTTC
CASSWGGGYNEQFF
>TRBJ2-7|TRBV5-1|.|.
TGCGCCAGCAGCAGGGGGGGGACACAGGACTACGAGCAGTACTTC
CASSRGGTQDYEQYF
>TRBJ1-2|TRBV4-3|.|TRBD1
TGCGCCAGCAGCCCAGGACAGGGGGAAAGCTATGGCTACACCTTC
CASSPGQGESYGYTF
>TRBJ2-1|TRBV9|.|.
TGTGCCAGCAGCGTACAGGGGAACATCGATGAGCAGTTCTTC
CASSVQGNIDEQFF
>TRBJ2-7|TRBV6-1|few|.
TGTGCCAGCAGTATTTTTGAGTCCTACGAGCAGTACTTC
CASSIFESYEQYF
>TRBJ1-4|TRBV6-5|.|.
TGTGCCAGCAGGGACAGCGGATTCGGGGAAAAACTGTTTTTT
CASRDSGFGEKLFF
>TRBJ2-7|TRBV23-1|.|.
TGCGCCAGCAGTTGCAGACAGGACTCCTACGAGCAGTACTTC
CASSCRQDSYEQYF
>TRBJ2-2|TRBV14|.|.
TGTGCCAGCAGCCCCTATTTGTTGGCCGGGGAGCTGTTTTTT
CASSPYLLAGELFF
>TRBJ1-1|TRBV28|.|TRBD1
TGTGCCAGCAGTTTCCAGGGGGCAGATTTGTACACTGAAGCTTTCTTT
CASSFQGADLYTEAFF
>TRBJ2-3|TRBV27|.|TRBD2
TGTGCCAGCAGTTTAAGCCTAGCGGGGGGAACAGATACGCAGTATTTT
CASSLSLAGGTDTQYF
>TRBJ1-2|TRBV18|once|.
TGTGCCAGCTCACAACAGGGCAACTATGGCTACACCTTC
CASSQQGNYGYTF
>TRBJ2-7|TRBV10-3|few|.
TGTGCCATCAGTGAGGGCAGGGGCCCCTACGAGCAGTACTTC
CAISEGRGPYEQYF
>TRBJ2-3|TRBV2|.|.
TGTGCCAGCAGTGCACTTACAGGCGAGGATACGCAGTATTTT
CASSALTGEDTQYF
>TRBJ2-3|TRBV10-2|.|TRBD2
TGCGCCAGCAACGGACTAGCGGGGGGGCCTAGCACAGATACGCAGTATTTT
CASNGLAGGPSTDTQYF